This T cell receptor (beta chain) was recovered during a study of cytomegalovirus exposure and HLA in healthy donors. The primer mix had 60 Vbeta and 13 Jbeta primers. Clones were read by immunoSEQ multiplex PCR, and TCRdb kept only the in-frame ones, dropping some. The table lists roughly 170,000 clones, roughly 80% of them singletons. The germline CDR1 and CDR2 sequences are SNHLY and FYNNEI. The CDR3 covers 15 residues. The germline V and J ends were trimmed by 3 bases and 7 bases, with 17 bases remaining between them. What was sequenced was PBMCs. The TCR originated in a middle-aged man in good health and CMV-seronegative. The rearrangement links TRBV2 to TRBJ2-3; possible D gene TRBD2, 6 bases. CDR3 sequence reads: CASSEERVPGNTQYF. CDR3 bases: TGTGCCAGCAGTGAGGAGCGGGTCCCCGGTAATACGCAGTATTTT.